This TCR beta chain was documented in a study of blood T cell repertoires in COVID-19. Across the study: Donors in the United States, Italy and Spain gave samples during acute or convalescent COVID-19. Sources were T cells, B-cell-depleted T cells, or PBMCs; the material itself was cDNA or gDNA.

Seattle's cohort entered during active infection and was followed longitudinally. Trimming at V came to 5 bases and at J to 7 bases, leaving 8 bases not matched to a gene. Germline V lookup: CDR1 MNHEY, CDR2 SMNVEV (reference sequence). This CDR3 region has 15 residues. As handled by the study authors: It was from reference gene primer amplification that nucleated cell counts were estimated. Profiled with immunoSEQ multiplex PCR; TCRdb holds only in-frame clones, not every one. V and J calls and clone size are copied from that table; D and trimming were computed from the DNA. The data contain about 56,000 clones, roughly nine tenths of them singletons.

The chain couples TRBV27 to TRBJ2-3; 11 positions agree with TRBD2. This sequence was found in a woman in her fifties or sixties with COVID-19, enrolled during active disease. The specimen sequenced was peripheral blood. CDR3 loop: CASSTIAGGLNTQYF. The CDR3 DNA is TGTGCCAGCAGTACGATAGCGGGGGGGCTAAATACGCAGTATTTT.